The rows below give T cell receptor beta chains drawn from one sample of a study of cytomegalovirus exposure and HLA in healthy donors. The data were produced by immunoSEQ multiplex PCR, yet TCRdb's version contains in-frame clones alone and is incomplete. The table lists 160,000 or so clones, about 77% of them singletons. Sequencing used PBMCs. Source of these receptors: a young man in good health and CMV-seropositive. Each CDR3 is given with its conserved first and last residue. Fields, in order: D gene, clone size, CDR3 length, V gene, J gene, CDR3 DNA, CDR3 protein. D genes are given only for firm matches. Part of the rows lack a size; the others show once, few, many or a class for expanded clones.

>-|-|13|TRBV7-2|TRBJ1-3
TGTGCCAGCAGCCTCCTCAGGGAAACTACCATATATTTT
CASSLLRETTIYF
>TRBD1|-|14|TRBV30|TRBJ1-3
TGTGCCTGGAGTGTAGGGACAGGGGCGGACACCATATATTTT
CAWSVGTGADTIYF
>TRBD1|-|15|TRBV18|TRBJ1-1
TGTGCCAGCTCACCAGGGACAGGGTGGAACACTGAAGCTTTCTTT
CASSPGTGWNTEAFF
>TRBD1|-|15|TRBV13|TRBJ1-2
TGTGCCAGCAGCTCCACGGGACAGGATCTTTATGGCTACACCTTC
CASSSTGQDLYGYTF
>-|-|14|TRBV9|TRBJ1-1
TGTGCCAGCAATCCGACAGGCGGCAACACTGAAGCTTTCTTT
CASNPTGGNTEAFF
>-|-|14|TRBV7-9|TRBJ1-1
TGTGCCAGCAGCACCCACGGGGTTAGCACTGAAGCTTTCTTT
CASSTHGVSTEAFF
>TRBD1|few|13|TRBV7-9|TRBJ1-1
TGTGCCAGCAGCCCTCCAGGGGGCACTGAAGCTTTCTTT
CASSPPGGTEAFF
>-|-|15|TRBV28|TRBJ1-5
TGTGCCAGCAGTTCATGGCCAGGGGGCAATCAGCCCCAGCATTTT
CASSSWPGGNQPQHF
>TRBD2|-|12|TRBV28|TRBJ2-1
TGTGCCAGCAGGGCGGGAGGATATGAGCAGTTCTTC
CASRAGGYEQFF
>TRBD1|-|15|TRBV2|TRBJ2-1
TGTGCCAGCAGTGTGGACAGGGGAGCCCACAATGAGCAGTTCTTC
CASSVDRGAHNEQFF
>TRBD2|-|17|TRBV25-1|TRBJ2-3
TGTGCCAGCAGTCAATTGGGACTAGCGGGAAGCACAGATACGCAGTATTTT
CASSQLGLAGSTDTQYF
>TRBD2|-|14|TRBV28|TRBJ2-7
TGTGCCAGCAGTATGGGACTAGCGGTCTACGAGCAGTACTTC
CASSMGLAVYEQYF
>-|-|14|TRBV7-3|TRBJ2-2
TGTGCCAGCAGTCCCTCGGGGGAGGCCGGGGAGCTGTTTTTT
CASSPSGEAGELFF
>TRBD1|-|15|TRBV19|TRBJ1-1
TGTGCCAGTAACAGGGGGACATCGATGAACACTGAAGCTTTCTTT
CASNRGTSMNTEAFF
>-|-|14|TRBV18|TRBJ2-5
TGTGCCAGCTCACGATACAGGCTCGAGGAGACCCAGTACTTC
CASSRYRLEETQYF
>TRBD1|-|13|TRBV6-5|TRBJ1-2
TGTGCCAGCAGTGCGACAGGGAACTATGGCTACACCTTC
CASSATGNYGYTF
>TRBD2|-|18|TRBV5-1|TRBJ2-7
TGCGCCAGCAGCCCCGTCGTCTATCCCGGACTAGCGGGACTCGAGCAGTACTTC
CASSPVVYPGLAGLEQYF
>TRBD2|-|16|TRBV5-6|TRBJ2-7
TGTGCCAGCAGCTTGGTCGGGGCTAGCGGGAGGGATGAGCAGTACTTC
CASSLVGASGRDEQYF
>TRBD1|-|16|TRBV5-1|TRBJ2-7
TGCGCCAGCAGCTCCGGGACAGGGAGGCTAACCTACGAGCAGTACTTC
CASSSGTGRLTYEQYF
>-|-|15|TRBV18|TRBJ2-7
TGTGCCAGCTCACCACGGGTCACGGGATCTGGCGAGCAGTACTTC
CASSPRVTGSGEQYF
>-|-|12|TRBV5-6|TRBJ1-1
TGTGCCAGCCACGACGGGGGGTTTGAAGCTTTCTTT
CASHDGGFEAFF
>TRBD1|-|14|TRBV5-1|TRBJ1-6
TGCGCCAGCAGCTTAACAGGGGAGAATTCACCCCTCCACTTT
CASSLTGENSPLHF
>-|few|14|TRBV28|TRBJ1-5
TGTGCCAGCAGTTTAGGAGGTCCTAATCAGCCCCAGCATTTT
CASSLGGPNQPQHF
>TRBD1|-|21|TRBV7-8|TRBJ2-2
TGTGCCAGCAGCCCACTTCTATTAGCGTCCCCAGGACAGGGACGGGCCGGGGAGCTGTTTTTT
CASSPLLLASPGQGRAGELFF
>-|-|15|TRBV6-5|TRBJ2-5
TGTGCCAGCAGCCCCCGTGGGGGGGCAAAAGAGACCCAGTACTTC
CASSPRGGAKETQYF
>-|-|14|TRBV27|TRBJ2-7
TGTGCCAGCAGCACCTTGGACGGGAGCACCGAGCAGTACTTC
CASSTLDGSTEQYF
>TRBD1|-|16|TRBV7-8|TRBJ2-1
TGTGCCAGCAGCTCGATAGGACAGGGGGCCAACAATGAGCAGTTCTTC
CASSSIGQGANNEQFF
>TRBD1|-|16|TRBV7-8|TRBJ1-2
TGTGCCAGCAGCGTCCACTTCGGGACAGGTGTCTATGGCTACACCTTC
CASSVHFGTGVYGYTF
>TRBD2|once|13|TRBV29-1|TRBJ2-1
TGCAGCGTGGGGACTAGTGGGGGGGGATTTCTGTTCTTC
CSVGTSGGGFLFF
>TRBD2|-|17|TRBV13|TRBJ2-7
TGTGCCAGCAGCTTAGTCGAGACTAGCGGGAGTTTTGGCGAGCAGTACTTC
CASSLVETSGSFGEQYF
>TRBD1|-|18|TRBV2|TRBJ1-1
TGTGCCAGCAGTGACCCACTACGACAGGGCTGGTACAACACTGAAGCTTTCTTT
CASSDPLRQGWYNTEAFF
>-|once|14|TRBV6-5|TRBJ1-1
TGTGCCAGCAGTCCCCGTCAGGGTAACACTGAAGCTTTCTTT
CASSPRQGNTEAFF
>-|-|14|TRBV5-1|TRBJ1-2
TGCGCCAGCAGCTTGTACAGGCAGGGTGGTGGCTACACCTTC
CASSLYRQGGGYTF
>TRBD2|-|16|TRBV27|TRBJ2-7
TGTGCCAGCAGTTTATCCCTAGGGCCTACGGGGGGAGAGCAGTACTTC
CASSLSLGPTGGEQYF
>TRBD1|-|16|TRBV30|TRBJ1-6
TGTGCCTGGAGCGGAGACAGGGCCCCCTATAATTCACCCCTCCACTTT
CAWSGDRAPYNSPLHF
>-|-|13|TRBV19|TRBJ1-1
TGTGCCAGCCGTTGGGGGGAGAACACTGAAGCTTTCTTT
CASRWGENTEAFF
>-|-|15|TRBV4-1|TRBJ1-1
TGCGCCAGCAGCCGCGGCAGGGCAATGTACACTGAAGCTTTCTTT
CASSRGRAMYTEAFF
>TRBD1|-|14|TRBV6-6|TRBJ1-4
TGTGCCAGCAGTTATACCGTGACAGGGGAAAAACTGTTTTTT
CASSYTVTGEKLFF
>-|few|13|TRBV28|TRBJ2-3
TGTGCCAGCTTCCGGGATAGCACAGATACGCAGTATTTT
CASFRDSTDTQYF
>-|-|13|TRBV9|TRBJ1-2
TGTGCCAGCAGTGACCCCGCGGGCTATGGCTACACCTTC
CASSDPAGYGYTF
>TRBD1|-|19|TRBV28|TRBJ1-5
TGTGCCAGCAGTTGGATCCGGGACAGCCGCCTTGTTAGCAATCAGCCCCAGCATTTT
CASSWIRDSRLVSNQPQHF
>-|-|11|TRBV27|TRBJ2-1
TGTGCCAGCAAGGCGGGTGTTGAGCAGTTCTTC
CASKAGVEQFF
>TRBD1|-|16|TRBV5-1|TRBJ2-2
TGCGCCAGCAGCCCACACGACAGGGGGCGCACCGGGGAGCTGTTTTTT
CASSPHDRGRTGELFF
>-|-|18|TRBV7-8|TRBJ2-1
TGTGCCAGCAGCATTATTTATCTAGTGGGGGGTTCCTACAATGAGCAGTTCTTC
CASSIIYLVGGSYNEQFF
>-|-|15|TRBV7-9|TRBJ1-1
TGTGCCAGCAGCCCCCGGACAAGGGCAAACACTGAAGCTTTCTTT
CASSPRTRANTEAFF
>-|-|15|TRBV4-1|TRBJ2-7
TGCGCCAGCAGCCATGATCGACAGGAGCTCTACGAACAGTACTTC
CASSHDRQELYEQYF
>TRBD2|-|14|TRBV2|TRBJ2-3
TGTGCCAGCAGTGAACTAGCGGGCACAGATACGCAGTATTTT
CASSELAGTDTQYF
>TRBD2|-|16|TRBV13|TRBJ2-3
TGTGCCAGCAGCTTAGTGCTAGCGGGAGGGCCGGACACGCAGTATTTT
CASSLVLAGGPDTQYF